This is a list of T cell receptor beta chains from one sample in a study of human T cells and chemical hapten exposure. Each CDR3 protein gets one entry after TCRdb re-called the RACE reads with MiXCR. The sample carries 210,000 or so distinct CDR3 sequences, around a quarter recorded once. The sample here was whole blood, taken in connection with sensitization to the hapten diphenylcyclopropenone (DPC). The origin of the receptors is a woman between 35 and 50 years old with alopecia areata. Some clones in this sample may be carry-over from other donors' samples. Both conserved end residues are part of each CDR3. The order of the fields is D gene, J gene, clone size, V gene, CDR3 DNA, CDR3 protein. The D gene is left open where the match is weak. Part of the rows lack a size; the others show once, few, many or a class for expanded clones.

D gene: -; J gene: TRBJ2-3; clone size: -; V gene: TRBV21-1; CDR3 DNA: TGTGCCAGCAGCAACGGCGAGACCCTGGGGGGCACAGATACGCAGTATTTT; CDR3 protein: CASSNGETLGGTDTQYF
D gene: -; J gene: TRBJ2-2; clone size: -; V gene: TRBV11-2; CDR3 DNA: TGTGCCAGCAGCTTAGGATTGACCGCCAACACCGGGGAGCTGTTTTTT; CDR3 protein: CASSLGLTANTGELFF
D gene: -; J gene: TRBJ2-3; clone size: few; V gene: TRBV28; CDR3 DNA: TGTGCCAGCAGTTTACAGGGCGAGACAGATACGCAGTATTTT; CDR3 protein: CASSLQGETDTQYF
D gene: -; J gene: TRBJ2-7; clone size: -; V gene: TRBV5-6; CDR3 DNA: TGTGCCAGCAGCCGCCCGGGACATACCTACGAGCAGTACTTC; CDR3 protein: CASSRPGHTYEQYF
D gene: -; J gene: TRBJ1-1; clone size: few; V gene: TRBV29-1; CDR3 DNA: TGCAGCGTTGGACGGGAAATGAACACTGAAGCTTTCTTT; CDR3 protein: CSVGREMNTEAFF
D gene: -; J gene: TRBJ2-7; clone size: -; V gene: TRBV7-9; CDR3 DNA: TGTGCCAGCAGCTTAGGCGCTAAACAGGGGGCTTTGGTAGCGGGAGCGATCTACGAGCAGTACTTC; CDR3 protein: CASSLGAKQGALVAGAIYEQYF
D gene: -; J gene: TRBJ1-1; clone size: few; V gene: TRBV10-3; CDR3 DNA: TGTGCCATCAGTGAGTCGCCGGGGGGAGAAAGGACTGAAGCTTTCTTT; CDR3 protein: CAISESPGGERTEAFF
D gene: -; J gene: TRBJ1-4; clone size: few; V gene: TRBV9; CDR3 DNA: TGTGCCAGCAGCGTAGGATTCGCCGACAGGCTGTTTTTT; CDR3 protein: CASSVGFADRLFF
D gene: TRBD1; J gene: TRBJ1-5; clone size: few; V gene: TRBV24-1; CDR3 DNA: TGTGCCACCAGTGACTCGACAGGGCATCAGCCCCAGCATTTT; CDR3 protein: CATSDSTGHQPQHF
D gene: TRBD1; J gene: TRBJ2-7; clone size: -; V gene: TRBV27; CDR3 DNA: TGTGCCAGCAGTCCCCGGACAGGGGACGAGCAGTACTTC; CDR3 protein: CASSPRTGDEQYF
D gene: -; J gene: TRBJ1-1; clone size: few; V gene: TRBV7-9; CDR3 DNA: TGTGCCAGCAGCTTGGAGACTGAAGCTTTCTTT; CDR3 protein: CASSLETEAFF
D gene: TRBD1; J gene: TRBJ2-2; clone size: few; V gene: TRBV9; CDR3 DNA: TGTGCCAGCAGCGTAGCTCCAGGGGGCAACACCGGGGAGCTGTTTTTT; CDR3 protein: CASSVAPGGNTGELFF
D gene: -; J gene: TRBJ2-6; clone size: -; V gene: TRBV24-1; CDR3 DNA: TGTGCCACCAGTGATAGACAGACCTCTGGGGCCAACGTCCTGACTTTC; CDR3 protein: CATSDRQTSGANVLTF
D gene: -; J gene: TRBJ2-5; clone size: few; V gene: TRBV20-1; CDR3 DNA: TGCAGTGCTAGTTACGCATCGGAGACCCAGTACTTC; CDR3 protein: CSASYASETQYF
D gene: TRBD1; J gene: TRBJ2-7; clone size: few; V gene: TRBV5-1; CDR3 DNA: TGCGCCAGCAGCTTGTACAGGGGGGCGCCCGAGCAGTACTTC; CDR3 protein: CASSLYRGAPEQYF
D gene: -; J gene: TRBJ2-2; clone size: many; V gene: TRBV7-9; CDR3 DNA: TGTGCCAGCAGCCCCGGGCTCACCGGGGAGCTGTTTTTT; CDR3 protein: CASSPGLTGELFF
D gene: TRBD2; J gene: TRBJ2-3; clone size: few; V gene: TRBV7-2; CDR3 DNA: TGTGCCAGCAGCTCTCGACTAGCGGGACCCCCGGATACGCAGTATTTT; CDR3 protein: CASSSRLAGPPDTQYF
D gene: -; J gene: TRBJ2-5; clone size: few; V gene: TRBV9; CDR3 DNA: TGTGCCAGCAGCGTAGCAGGAAGAGAGACCCAGTACTTC; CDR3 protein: CASSVAGRETQYF
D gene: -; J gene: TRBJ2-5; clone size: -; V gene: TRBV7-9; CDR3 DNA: TGTGCCAGCAGCTTAGATGCGGGCAGGGGACAGACCCAGTACTTC; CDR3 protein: CASSLDAGRGQTQYF
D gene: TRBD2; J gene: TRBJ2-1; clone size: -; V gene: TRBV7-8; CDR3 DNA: TGTGCCAGCAGCTTGGGGGGGTCGTTCTCCTACAATGAGCAGTTCTTC; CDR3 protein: CASSLGGSFSYNEQFF
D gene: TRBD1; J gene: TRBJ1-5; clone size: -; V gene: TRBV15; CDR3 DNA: TGTGCCACCAGCAGAGAAGGGACAGCCGGTTATCGGCCCCAGCATTTT; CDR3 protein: CATSREGTAGYRPQHF
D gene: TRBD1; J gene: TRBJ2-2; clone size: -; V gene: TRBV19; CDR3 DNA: TGTGCCAGTAGTACTCAGGGGGCCGGGGAGCTGTTTTTT; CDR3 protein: CASSTQGAGELFF
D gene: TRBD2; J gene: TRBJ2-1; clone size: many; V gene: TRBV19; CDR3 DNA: TGTGCCAGTAGTATCCGGGGACTAGCGGGTGAGCAGTTCTTC; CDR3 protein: CASSIRGLAGEQFF
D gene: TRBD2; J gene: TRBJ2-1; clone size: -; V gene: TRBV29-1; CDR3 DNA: TGCAGCGTCACGTTTGGACTAGCGGGAGGCAATGAGCAGTTCTTC; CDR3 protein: CSVTFGLAGGNEQFF
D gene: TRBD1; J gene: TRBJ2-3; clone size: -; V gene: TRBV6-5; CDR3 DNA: TGTGCCAGCAGTTACCAAGGCGGGACAGGTCCAGATACGCAGTATTTT; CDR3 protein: CASSYQGGTGPDTQYF
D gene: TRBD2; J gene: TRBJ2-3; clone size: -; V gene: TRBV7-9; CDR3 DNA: TGTGCCAGCAGCTTACAGGGGCTAGCGGGATTCGGGACAGATACGCAGTATTTT; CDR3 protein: CASSLQGLAGFGTDTQYF
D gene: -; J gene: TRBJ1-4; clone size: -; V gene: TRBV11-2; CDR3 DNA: TGTGCCAGCAGCTTAGTCGGCACAGGCAGCGAAAAACTGTTTTTT; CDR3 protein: CASSLVGTGSEKLFF
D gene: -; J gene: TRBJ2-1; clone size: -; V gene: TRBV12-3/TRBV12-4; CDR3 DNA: TGTGCCAGCAGACTCGTCGCCCAAAATGAGCAGTTCTTC; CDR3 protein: CASRLVAQNEQFF
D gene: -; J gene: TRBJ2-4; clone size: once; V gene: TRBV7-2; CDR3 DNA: TGTGCCAGCAGCTTCGGAGTCCCAGTCATTCAGTACTTC; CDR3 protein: CASSFGVPVIQYF
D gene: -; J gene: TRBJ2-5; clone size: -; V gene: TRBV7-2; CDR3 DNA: TGTGCCAGCAGCCAAATGGAGACCCAGTACTTC; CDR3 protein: CASSQMETQYF
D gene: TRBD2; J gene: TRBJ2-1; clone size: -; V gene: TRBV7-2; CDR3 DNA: TGTGCCAGCAGCCTAGCCGGTTTCAGCGGGAGGTCAAAGCAGTTCTTC; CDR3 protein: CASSLAGFSGRSKQFF
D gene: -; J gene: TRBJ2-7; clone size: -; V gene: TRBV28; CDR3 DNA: TGTGCCAGCAGTATCAAAGGGGATACGCAGTACTTC; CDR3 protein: CASSIKGDTQYF
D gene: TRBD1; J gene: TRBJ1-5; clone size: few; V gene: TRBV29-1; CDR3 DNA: TGCAGCGTTGCGAGACAGGGGGGAGAGCCCCAGCATTTT; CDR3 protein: CSVARQGGEPQHF
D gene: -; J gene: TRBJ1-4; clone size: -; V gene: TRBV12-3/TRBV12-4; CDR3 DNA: TGTGCCAGCAGCCCCGGGACGGGAAATGAAAAACTGTTTTTT; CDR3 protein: CASSPGTGNEKLFF
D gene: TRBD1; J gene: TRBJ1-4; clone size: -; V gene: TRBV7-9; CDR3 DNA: TGTGCCAGCAGCTTGTGGACAGGGGGAGAGCGAAAACTGTTTTTT; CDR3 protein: CASSLWTGGERKLFF
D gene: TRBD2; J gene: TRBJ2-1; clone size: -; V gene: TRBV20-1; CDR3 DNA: TGCAGTGCCCTAGCGGGATTCTACAATGAGCAGTTCTTC; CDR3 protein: CSALAGFYNEQFF
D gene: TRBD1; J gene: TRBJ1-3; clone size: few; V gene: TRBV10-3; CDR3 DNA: TGTGCCATCAATGGACAGGGTGGAGCAAACACCATATATTTT; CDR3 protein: CAINGQGGANTIYF
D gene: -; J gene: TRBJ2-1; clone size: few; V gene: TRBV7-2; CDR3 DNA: TGTGCCAGCAGCCCCAAGGGGCGGGGTCACAATGAGCAGTTCTTC; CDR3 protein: CASSPKGRGHNEQFF
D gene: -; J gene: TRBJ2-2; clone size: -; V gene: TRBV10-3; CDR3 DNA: TGTGCCATAGGACAGACCGGGGAGCTGTTTTTT; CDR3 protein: CAIGQTGELFF
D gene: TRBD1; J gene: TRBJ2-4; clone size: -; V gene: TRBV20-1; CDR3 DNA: TGCAGTGCGGGGCTAGCAGGGGGCAAAAACATTCAGTACTTC; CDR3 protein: CSAGLAGGKNIQYF
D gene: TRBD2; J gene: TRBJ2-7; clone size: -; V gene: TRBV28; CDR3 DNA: TGTGCCAGCAGTTTTAGTTCTAGCGGGACCCCCACGCAGTACTTC; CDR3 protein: CASSFSSSGTPTQYF
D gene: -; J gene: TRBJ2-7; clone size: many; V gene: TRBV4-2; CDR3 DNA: TGTGCCAGCAGCCAAGAGAGGTTCTACGAGCAGTACTTC; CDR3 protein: CASSQERFYEQYF
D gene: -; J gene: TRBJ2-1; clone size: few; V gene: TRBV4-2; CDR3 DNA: TGTGCCAGCAGCCAAGACAGGGACAATGAGCAGTTCTTC; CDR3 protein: CASSQDRDNEQFF
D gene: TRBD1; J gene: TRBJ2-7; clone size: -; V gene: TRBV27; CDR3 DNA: TGTGCCAGCAGTTTCGAGGGGACAGGGCCCTACGAGCAGTACTTC; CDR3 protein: CASSFEGTGPYEQYF
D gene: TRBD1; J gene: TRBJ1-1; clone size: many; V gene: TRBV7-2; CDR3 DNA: TGTGCCAGCAGCTTAGAGGGGGCGGGCACTGAAGCTTTCTTT; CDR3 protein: CASSLEGAGTEAFF